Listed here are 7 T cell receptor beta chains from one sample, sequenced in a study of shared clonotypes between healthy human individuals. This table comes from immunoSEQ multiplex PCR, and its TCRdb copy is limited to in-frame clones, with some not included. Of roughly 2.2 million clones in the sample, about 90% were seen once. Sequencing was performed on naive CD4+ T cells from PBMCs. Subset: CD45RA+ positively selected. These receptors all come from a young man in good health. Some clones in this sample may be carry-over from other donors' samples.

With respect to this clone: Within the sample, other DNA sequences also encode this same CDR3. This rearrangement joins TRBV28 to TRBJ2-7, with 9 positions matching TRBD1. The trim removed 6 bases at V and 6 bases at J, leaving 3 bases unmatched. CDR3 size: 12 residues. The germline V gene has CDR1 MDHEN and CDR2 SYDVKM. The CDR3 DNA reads TGTGCCAGCAGACTGACAGGGGGCGAGCAGTACTTC. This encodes CASRLTGGEQYF.

The CDR3 nucleotides read TGTGCCAGCAGTTTCCCCCCCAACGACAATGAGCAGTTCTTC. This sequence encodes CASSFPPNDNEQFF. The chain couples TRBV28 to TRBJ2-1; D is uncertain. Germline values: CDR1 MDHEN, CDR2 SYDVKM. The CDR3 consists of 14 residues. Deletions cut 3 bases from V and 5 bases from J, with 11 bases between.

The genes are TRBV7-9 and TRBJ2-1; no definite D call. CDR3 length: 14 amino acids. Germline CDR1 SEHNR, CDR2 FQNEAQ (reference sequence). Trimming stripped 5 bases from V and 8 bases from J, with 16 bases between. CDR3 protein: CASSAGRTPDEQFF. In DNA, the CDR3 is TGTGCCAGCAGCGCCGGGCGCACGCCGGATGAGCAGTTCTTC. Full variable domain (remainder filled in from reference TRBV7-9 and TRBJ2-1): DTGVSQNPRHKITKRGQNVTFRCDPISEHNRLYWYRQTLGQGPEFLTYFQNEAQLEKSRLLSDRFSAERPKGSFSTLEIQRTEQGDSAMYLCASSAGRTPDEQFFGPGTRLTVL.

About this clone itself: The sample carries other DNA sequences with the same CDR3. The CDR3: CASRDRGYEQYF. The CDR3 DNA reads TGTGCCAGCAGGGACAGGGGATACGAGCAGTACTTC. The rearrangement links TRBV2 to TRBJ2-7, with 9 bases that match TRBD1. After removal of 6 bases from V and 4 bases from J, the junction contained 1 base not matched to a gene. Germline lookup yields CDR1 SNHLY and CDR2 FYNNEI. This CDR3 comprises 12 residues. The full variable domain, in which reference TRBV2 and TRBJ2-7 provide the parts outside the CDR3, is EPEVTQTPSHQVTQMGQEVILRCVPISNHLYFYWYRQILGQKVEFLVSFYNNEISEKSEIFDDQFSVERPDGSNFTLKIRSTKLEDSAMYFCASRDRGYEQYFGPGTRLTVT.

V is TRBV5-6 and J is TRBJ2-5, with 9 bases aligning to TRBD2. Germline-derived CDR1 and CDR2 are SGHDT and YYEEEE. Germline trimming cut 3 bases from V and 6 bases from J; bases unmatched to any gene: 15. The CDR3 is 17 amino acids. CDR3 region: CASSSTLTSGAKQTQYF. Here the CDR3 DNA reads TGTGCCAGCAGCTCAACCTTGACTAGCGGCGCCAAACAGACCCAGTACTTC.

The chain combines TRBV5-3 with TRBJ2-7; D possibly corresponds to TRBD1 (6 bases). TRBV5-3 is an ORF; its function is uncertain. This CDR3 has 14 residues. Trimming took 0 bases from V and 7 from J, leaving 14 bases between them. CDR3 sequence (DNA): TGTGCCAGAAGCTTGGGGACAGTGGCCAGGGAGCAGTACTTC. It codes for CARSLGTVAREQYF.

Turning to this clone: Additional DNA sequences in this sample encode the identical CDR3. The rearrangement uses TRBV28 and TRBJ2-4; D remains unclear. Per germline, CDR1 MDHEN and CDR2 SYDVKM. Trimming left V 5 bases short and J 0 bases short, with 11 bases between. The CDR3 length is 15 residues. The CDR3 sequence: CASSPSGLAKNIQYF. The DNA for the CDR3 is TGTGCCAGCAGTCCTTCTGGGCTAGCCAAAAACATTCAGTACTTC.